This T cell receptor beta chain emerged from a study of response to subunit inactivated influenza vaccine. General observations from the study: Seasonal influenza vaccination, on each occasion, was suggested by the authors to recruit few new T cells.

This clonotype was recorded a few times. The antigen remains unidentified. TCRdb redid the calling of the RT-PCR reads with MiXCR, one entry per CDR3 protein. Of about 780,000 distinct CDR3 sequences in the sample, around 20% were seen once. The CDR3 length is 14 residues. The V segment lost 4 bases and the J segment 7 bases; nucleotides outside the gene matches: 9. CDR1 and CDR2 (germline): DFQATT, SNEGSKA (reference sequence). J is TRBJ1-4 and V is TRBV20-1, with 7 positions matching TRBD1. The sequence derives from a man aged 50 to 59 who received an inactivated influenza vaccine. The specimen was PBMCs from blood, collected 4 to 6 days after vaccination. The CDR3 sequence: CSAKAGGGIEKLFF. CDR3 DNA: TGCAGTGCTAAGGCAGGGGGTGGGATTGAAAAACTGTTTTTT.